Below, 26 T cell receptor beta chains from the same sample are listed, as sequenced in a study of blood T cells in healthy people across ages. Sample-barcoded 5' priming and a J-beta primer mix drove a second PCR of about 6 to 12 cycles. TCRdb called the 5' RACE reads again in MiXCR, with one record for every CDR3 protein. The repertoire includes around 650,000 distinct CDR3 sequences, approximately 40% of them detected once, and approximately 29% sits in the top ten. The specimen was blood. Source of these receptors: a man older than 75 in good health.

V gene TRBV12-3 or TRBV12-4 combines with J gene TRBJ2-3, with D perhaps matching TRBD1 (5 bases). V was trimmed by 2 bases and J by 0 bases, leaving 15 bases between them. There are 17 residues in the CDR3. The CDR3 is CASSLKGSTPSTDTQYF. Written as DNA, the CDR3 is TGTGCCAGCAGTTTAAAGGGGTCAACCCCGAGCACAGATACGCAGTATTTT.

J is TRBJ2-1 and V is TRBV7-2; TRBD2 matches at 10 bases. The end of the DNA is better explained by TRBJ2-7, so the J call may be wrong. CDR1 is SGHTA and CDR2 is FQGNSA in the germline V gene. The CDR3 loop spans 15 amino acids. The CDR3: CASRYTGTSVNEQYF. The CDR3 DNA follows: TGTGCCAGCAGGTATACCGGGACTAGCGTGAATGAGCAGTACTTC.

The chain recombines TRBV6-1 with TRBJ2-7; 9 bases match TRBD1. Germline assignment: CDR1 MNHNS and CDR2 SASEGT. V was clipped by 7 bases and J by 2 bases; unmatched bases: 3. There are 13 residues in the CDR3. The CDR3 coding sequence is TGTGCCAGCAACCGGGACAGGGCCTACGAGCAGTACTTC. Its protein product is CASNRDRAYEQYF.

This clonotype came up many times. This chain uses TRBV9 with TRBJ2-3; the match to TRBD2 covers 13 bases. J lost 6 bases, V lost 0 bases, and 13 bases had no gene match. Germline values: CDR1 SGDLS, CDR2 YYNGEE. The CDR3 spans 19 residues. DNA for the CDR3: TGTGCCAGCAGCGTAGAGTCCCCCCGGACTAGCGGGAGTAGGGATACGCAGTATTTT. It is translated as CASSVESPRTSGSRDTQYF.

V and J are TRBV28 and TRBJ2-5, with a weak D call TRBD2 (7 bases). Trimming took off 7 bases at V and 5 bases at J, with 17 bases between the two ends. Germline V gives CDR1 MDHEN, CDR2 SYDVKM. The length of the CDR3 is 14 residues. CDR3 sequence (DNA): TGTGCCAGCACCCAAGGCGGGGGCGGGGAGACCCAGTACTTC. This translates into CASTQGGGGETQYF.

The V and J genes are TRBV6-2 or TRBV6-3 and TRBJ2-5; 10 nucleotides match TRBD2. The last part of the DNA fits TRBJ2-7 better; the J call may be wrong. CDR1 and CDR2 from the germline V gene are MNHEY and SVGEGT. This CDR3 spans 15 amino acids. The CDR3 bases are TGTGCCAGCAGTTACCATCTGCGGACTAGCGGCGAGCAGTACTTC. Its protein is CASSYHLRTSGEQYF.

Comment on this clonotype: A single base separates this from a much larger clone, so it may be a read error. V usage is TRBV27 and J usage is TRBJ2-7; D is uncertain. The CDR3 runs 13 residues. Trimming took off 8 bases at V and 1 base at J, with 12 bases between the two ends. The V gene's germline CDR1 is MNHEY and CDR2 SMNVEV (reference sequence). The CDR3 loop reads CASHDKLSYEQYF. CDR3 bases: TGTGCCAGCCACGACAAGTTGTCCTACGAGCAGTACTTC.

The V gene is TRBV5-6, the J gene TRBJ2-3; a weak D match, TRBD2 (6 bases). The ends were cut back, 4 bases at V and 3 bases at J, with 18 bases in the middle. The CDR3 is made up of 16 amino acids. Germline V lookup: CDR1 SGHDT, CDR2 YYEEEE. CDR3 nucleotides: TGTGCCAGCAGCCGCCGGCTAGCGAGTTGGACAGATACGCAGTATTTT. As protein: CASSRRLASWTDTQYF.

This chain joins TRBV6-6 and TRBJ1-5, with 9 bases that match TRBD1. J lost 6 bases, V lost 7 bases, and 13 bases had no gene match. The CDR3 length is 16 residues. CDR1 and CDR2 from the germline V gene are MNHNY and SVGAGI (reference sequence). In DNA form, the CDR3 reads TGTGCCAGCACCCCGGGGACAGGGAGAAACGGTCAGCCCCAGCATTTT. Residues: CASTPGTGRNGQPQHF.

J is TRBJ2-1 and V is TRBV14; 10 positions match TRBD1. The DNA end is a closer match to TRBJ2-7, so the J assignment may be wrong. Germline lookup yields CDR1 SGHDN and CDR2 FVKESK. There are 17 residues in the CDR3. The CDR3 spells CASSQLKDRGDYNEQYF. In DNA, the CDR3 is TGTGCCAGCAGCCAACTAAAGGACAGGGGGGACTACAATGAGCAGTACTTC.

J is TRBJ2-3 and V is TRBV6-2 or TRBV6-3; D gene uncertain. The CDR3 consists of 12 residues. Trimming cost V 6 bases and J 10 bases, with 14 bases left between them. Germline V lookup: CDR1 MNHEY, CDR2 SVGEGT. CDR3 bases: TGTGCCAGCAGCAGTAGTACCATCGCGCAGTATTTT. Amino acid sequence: CASSSSTIAQYF.

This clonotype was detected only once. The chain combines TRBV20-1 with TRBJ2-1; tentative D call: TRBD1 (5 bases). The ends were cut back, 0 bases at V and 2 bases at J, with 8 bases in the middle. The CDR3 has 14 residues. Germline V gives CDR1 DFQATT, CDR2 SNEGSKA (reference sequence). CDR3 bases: TGCAGTGCTAGAGATTCAGGGCCCTACAATGAGCAGTTCTTC. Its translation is CSARDSGPYNEQFF.

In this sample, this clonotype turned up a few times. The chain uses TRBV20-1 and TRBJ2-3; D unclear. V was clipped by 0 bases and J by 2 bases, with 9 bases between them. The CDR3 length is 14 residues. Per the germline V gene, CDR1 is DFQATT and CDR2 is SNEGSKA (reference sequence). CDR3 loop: CSARDPRNTDTQYF. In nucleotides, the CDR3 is TGCAGTGCTAGAGATCCCCGGAACACAGATACGCAGTATTTT.

This CDR3 is CSVEGGQLAGELFF. The CDR3 nucleotides read TGCAGCGTTGAAGGGGGACAGCTTGCCGGGGAGCTGTTTTTT. The rearrangement joins TRBV29-1 to TRBJ2-2, with TRBD1 matching 7 bases. V dropped 1 base and J dropped 6; count of bases not matched to a gene: 5. Germline V gene lookup returns CDR1 SQVTM and CDR2 ANQGSEA. The CDR3 has 14 residues.

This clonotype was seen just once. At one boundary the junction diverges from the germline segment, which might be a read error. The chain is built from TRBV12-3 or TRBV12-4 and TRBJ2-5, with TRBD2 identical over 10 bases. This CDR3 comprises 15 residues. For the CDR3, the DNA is TGTGCCTGCAGTTCTGGACTAGCGGCCCAAGAGACCCAGTACTTC. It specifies CACSSGLAAQETQYF.

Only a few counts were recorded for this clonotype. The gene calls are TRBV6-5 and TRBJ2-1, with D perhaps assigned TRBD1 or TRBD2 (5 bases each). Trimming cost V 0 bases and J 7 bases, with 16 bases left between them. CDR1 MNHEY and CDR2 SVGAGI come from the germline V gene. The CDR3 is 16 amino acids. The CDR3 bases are TGTGCCAGCAGTTACTCGATTAGGGACCCCCCGAATGAGCAGTTCTTC. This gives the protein CASSYSIRDPPNEQFF.

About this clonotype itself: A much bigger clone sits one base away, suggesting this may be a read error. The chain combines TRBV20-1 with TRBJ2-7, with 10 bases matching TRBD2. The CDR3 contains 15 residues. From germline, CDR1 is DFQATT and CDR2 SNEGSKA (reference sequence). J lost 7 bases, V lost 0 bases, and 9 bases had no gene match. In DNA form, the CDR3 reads TGCAGTGCTAGAGATGGACTAGCGGATTACAATGAGCAGTACTTC. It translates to CSARDGLADYNEQYF.

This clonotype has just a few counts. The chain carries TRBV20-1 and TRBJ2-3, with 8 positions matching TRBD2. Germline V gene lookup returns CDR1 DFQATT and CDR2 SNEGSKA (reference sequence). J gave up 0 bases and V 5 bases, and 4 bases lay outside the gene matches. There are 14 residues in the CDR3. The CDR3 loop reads CSAFTSGSTDTQYF. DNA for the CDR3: TGCAGTGCTTTTACTAGCGGAAGCACAGATACGCAGTATTTT.

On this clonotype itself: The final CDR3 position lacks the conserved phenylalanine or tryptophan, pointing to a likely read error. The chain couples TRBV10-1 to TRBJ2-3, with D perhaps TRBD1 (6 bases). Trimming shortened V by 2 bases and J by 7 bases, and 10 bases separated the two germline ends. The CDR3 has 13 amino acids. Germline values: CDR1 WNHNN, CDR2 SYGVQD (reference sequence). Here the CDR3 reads CASSETGRNTQYL. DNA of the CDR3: TGCGCCAGCAGTGAGACAGGGAGAAATACGCAGTATCTT.

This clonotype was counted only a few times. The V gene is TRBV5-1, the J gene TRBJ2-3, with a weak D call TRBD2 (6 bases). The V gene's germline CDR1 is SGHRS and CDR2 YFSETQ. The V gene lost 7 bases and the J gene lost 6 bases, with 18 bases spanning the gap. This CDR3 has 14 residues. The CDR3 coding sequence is TGCGCCAGCTCCTCTACTGGGGGGAAGGATACGCAGTATTTT. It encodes CASSSTGGKDTQYF.

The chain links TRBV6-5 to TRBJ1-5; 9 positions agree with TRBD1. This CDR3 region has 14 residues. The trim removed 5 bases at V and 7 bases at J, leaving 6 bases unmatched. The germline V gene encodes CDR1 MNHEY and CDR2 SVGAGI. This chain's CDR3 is CASSNRQGGQPQHF. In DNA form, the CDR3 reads TGTGCCAGCAGTAACCGACAGGGGGGACAGCCCCAGCATTTT.

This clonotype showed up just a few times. The CDR3 loop is CASSTGNQPQHF. CDR3 nucleotides: TGTGCCAGCAGCACAGGGAATCAGCCCCAGCATTTT. J is TRBJ1-5 and V is TRBV27, with a weak D call TRBD1 (6 bases). CDR1 and CDR2 from the germline V gene are MNHEY and SMNVEV (reference sequence). The CDR3 is 12 amino acids. V lost 6 bases to trimming and J lost 4 bases, with 7 bases between them.

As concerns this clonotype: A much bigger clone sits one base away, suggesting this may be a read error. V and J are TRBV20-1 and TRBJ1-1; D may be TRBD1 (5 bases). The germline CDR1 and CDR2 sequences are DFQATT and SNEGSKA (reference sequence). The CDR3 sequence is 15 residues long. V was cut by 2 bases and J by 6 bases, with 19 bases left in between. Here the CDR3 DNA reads TGCAGTGCTAGACCCCCTCTGTCAGGGCAGGCTGAAGCTTTCTTT. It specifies CSARPPLSGQAEAFF.

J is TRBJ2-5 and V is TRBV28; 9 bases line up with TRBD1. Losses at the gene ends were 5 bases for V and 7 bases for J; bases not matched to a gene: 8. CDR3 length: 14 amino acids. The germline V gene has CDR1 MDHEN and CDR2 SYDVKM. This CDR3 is CASSVTGGRGTQYF. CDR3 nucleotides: TGTGCCAGCAGTGTAACAGGGGGCAGGGGGACCCAGTACTTC.

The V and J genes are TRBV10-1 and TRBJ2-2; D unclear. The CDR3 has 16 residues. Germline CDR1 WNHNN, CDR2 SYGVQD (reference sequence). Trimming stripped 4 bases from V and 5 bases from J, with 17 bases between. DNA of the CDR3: TGCGCCAGCAGTGGACCTTTACCTAGTGGGACCGGGGAGCTGTTTTTT. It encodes CASSGPLPSGTGELFF.

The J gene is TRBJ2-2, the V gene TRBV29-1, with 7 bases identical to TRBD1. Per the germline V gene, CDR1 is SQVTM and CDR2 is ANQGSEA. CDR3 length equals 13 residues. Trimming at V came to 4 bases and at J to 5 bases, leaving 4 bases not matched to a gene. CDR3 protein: CSVVAGGTGELFF. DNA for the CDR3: TGCAGCGTTGTGGCAGGGGGAACCGGGGAGCTGTTTTTT.